These 18 T cell receptor beta chains originate from one sample sequenced in a study of T cell responses to AZD1222 COVID-19 vaccine. Method: immunoSEQ multiplex PCR; TCRdb's copy keeps in-frame clones and lacks some. The sample includes 130,000 or so clones, around 89% seen only once; the top ten take about 3%. The sample here was peripheral blood, taken on day 0 of AZD1222 vaccination. The source of these receptors is an adult in good health.

This chain joins TRBV29-1 and TRBJ1-4; no clear D. The length of the CDR3 is 13 residues. From germline, CDR1 is SQVTM and CDR2 ANQGSEA. V was cut by 4 bases and J by 0 bases, with 6 bases left in between. The CDR3 DNA reads as TGCAGCGTTGCCCCAACAACTAATGAAAAACTGTTTTTT. Translation: CSVAPTTNEKLFF.

The V and J genes are TRBV7-2 and TRBJ1-1; a possible D gene is TRBD1 (5 bases). V was cut by 1 base and J by 5 bases, with 11 bases left in between. In germline, CDR1 is SGHTA, CDR2 FQGNSA. There are 14 residues in the CDR3. The CDR3 here is CASSLGGAGTEAFF. In DNA form, the CDR3 reads TGTGCCAGCAGCTTAGGAGGGGCTGGGACTGAAGCTTTCTTT.

The chain has TRBV19 and TRBJ1-5; D unclear. The CDR3 extends over 15 amino acids. Deletions cut 5 bases from V and 4 bases from J, with 15 bases between. The V gene's germline CDR1 is LNHDA and CDR2 SQIVND (reference sequence). The CDR3 loop is CASSLTAQRNQPQHF. The DNA of the CDR3 is TGTGCCAGTAGTCTGACCGCCCAGCGGAATCAGCCCCAGCATTTT. Supplemented by reference TRBV19 and TRBJ1-5, the full variable domain reads DGGITQSPKYLFRKEGQNVTLSCEQNLNHDAMYWYRQDPGQGLRLIYYSQIVNDFQKGDIAEGYSVSREKKESFPLTVTSAQKNPTAFYLCASSLTAQRNQPQHFGDGTRLSIL.

The chain carries TRBV5-5 and TRBJ1-4; D is possibly TRBD1 (6 bases). V lost 2 bases and J 3 bases, leaving 17 bases between the germline ends. The CDR3 extends over 17 amino acids. Germline CDR1 reads SGHKS; CDR2 reads YYEKEE (reference sequence). CDR3 coding DNA: TGTGCCAGCAGCTTCGGGGGCCGGGGGGCATCTAATGAAAAACTGTTTTTT. Translated, it gives CASSFGGRGASNEKLFF.

This clone appeared a few times. V usage is TRBV11-3 and J usage is TRBJ2-3, with a tentative D call TRBD2 (5 bases). V lost 2 bases to trimming and J lost 2 bases, with 8 bases between them. The CDR3 has 14 amino acids. Germline V CDR1 and CDR2: SGHNT, YENEEA. The CDR3 DNA is TGTGCCAGCAGCTTAACGGGGAACACAGATACGCAGTATTTT. This codes for CASSLTGNTDTQYF.

The V and J genes are TRBV3-1 (or the pseudogene TRBV3-2) and TRBJ2-5; D uncertain. The V gene lost 1 base and the J gene lost 2 bases, with 14 bases spanning the gap. The CDR3 contains 16 residues. Germline V gene sequence: CDR1 LGHDT, CDR2 YNNKEL (reference sequence). CDR3 bases: TGTGCCAGCAGCCAAGTTTGCCGTCAGCGACAAGAGACCCAGTACTTC. Its translation: CASSQVCRQRQETQYF.

The chain couples TRBV21-1 to TRBJ1-3; no check of the table's D call, TRBD1, against the DNA was made. TRBV21-1 is deemed a pseudogene. This CDR3 spans 15 amino acids. DNA of the CDR3: TGTGCCAGCAGCAATAACAGCCCCTCTGGAAACACCATATATTTT. Translation: CASSNNSPSGNTIYF.

The rearrangement links TRBV5-1 to TRBJ2-5; 14 nucleotides match TRBD2. Trimming cost V 5 bases and J 5 bases; bases outside gene matches: 8. Germline V gene lookup returns CDR1 SGHRS and CDR2 YFSETQ. The CDR3 is 16 residues long. CDR3 sequence: CASSSGTSGSGETQYF. As DNA, the CDR3 is TGCGCCAGCAGTTCCGGGACTAGCGGGAGCGGGGAGACCCAGTACTTC.

This clone was seen a handful of times. The rearrangement links TRBV7-8 to TRBJ2-3, with 9 bases fitting TRBD2. This CDR3 is 16 amino acids long. J lost 3 bases, V lost 3 bases, and 7 bases had no gene match. Germline loops: CDR1 SGHVS, CDR2 FQNEAQ. The CDR3 nucleotides read TGTGCCAGCAGCTTTAGGTCGACTAGCGGAACAGATACGCAGTATTTT. Amino acids: CASSFRSTSGTDTQYF.

The CDR3 region is CASSRGLAGTGELFF. The CDR3 DNA reads as TGTGCCAGCAGCAGGGGACTAGCTGGCACCGGGGAGCTGTTTTTT. This chain connects TRBV5-8 to TRBJ2-2; 9 bases map to TRBD2. Germline-derived CDR1 and CDR2 are SGHTS and YDEGEE. The V segment lost 4 bases and the J segment 4 bases; nucleotides outside the gene matches: 5. The CDR3 has 15 amino acids.

This chain joins TRBV6-1 and TRBJ1-5, with 10 nucleotides matching TRBD1. Germline lookup yields CDR1 MNHNS and CDR2 SASEGT. The CDR3 runs 16 residues. V lost 2 bases and J lost 5; bases outside the gene matches: 6. CDR3 protein: CASSEYAGQGDQPQHF. CDR3 bases: TGTGCCAGCAGTGAATATGCCGGACAGGGGGATCAGCCCCAGCATTTT.

The chain employs TRBV6-5 and TRBJ1-1; TRBD1 agrees at 8 bases. Germline V CDR1 and CDR2: MNHEY, SVGAGI. J was trimmed by 1 base and V by 2 bases; bases with no gene match: 3. CDR3 length: 15 residues. CDR3 nucleotide sequence: TGTGCCAGCAGTTACGTAGGACAGGGGAACACTGAAGCTTTCTTT. Translating it yields CASSYVGQGNTEAFF.

On this clone: Other DNA sequences within the sample encode an identical CDR3. V gene TRBV13 combines with J gene TRBJ1-1; TRBD1 might be the D (5 bases). V was clipped by 3 bases and J by 4 bases, with 9 bases between them. CDR1 PRHDT and CDR2 FYEKMQ come from the germline V gene (reference sequence). The CDR3 runs 13 residues. The CDR3 nucleotides read TGTGCCAGCAGCTTGGGGGGAGGCACTGAAGCTTTCTTT. Its protein product is CASSLGGGTEAFF.

The rearrangement links TRBV19 to TRBJ1-1; D perhaps matches TRBD1 (5 bases). The germline V and J ends were trimmed by 7 bases and 0 bases, with 18 bases remaining between them. The CDR3 is made up of 16 amino acids. Germline V gene lookup returns CDR1 LNHDA and CDR2 SQIVND (reference sequence). CDR3 sequence (DNA): TGTGCCAGTAAGAAGACAGCTAACCTCTTGAACACTGAAGCTTTCTTT. It encodes CASKKTANLLNTEAFF.

J is TRBJ2-1 and V is TRBV5-4, with 11 bases lining up with TRBD1. The CDR3 spans 15 residues. The J segment lost 4 bases and the V segment lost 4 bases, leaving 4 bases of the junction unmatched. Germline loops: CDR1 SGHNT, CDR2 YYREEE (reference sequence). CDR3 residues: CASSTGQGDYNEQFF. CDR3 DNA sequence: TGTGCCAGCAGCACGGGACAGGGGGATTACAATGAGCAGTTCTTC.

The chain recombines TRBV27 with TRBJ1-4; D ambiguous. V was shortened by 6 bases and J by 7 bases, with 12 bases between the two germline ends. Germline loops: CDR1 MNHEY, CDR2 SMNVEV (reference sequence). The CDR3 sequence is 13 residues long. As DNA, the CDR3 is TGTGCCAGCAGCTCCCCACCCAGTGAAAAACTGTTTTTT. Amino acid sequence: CASSSPPSEKLFF. Using reference TRBV27 and TRBJ1-4 for the parts outside the CDR3, the full variable domain is EAQVTQNPRYLITVTGKKLTVTCSQNMNHEYMSWYRQDPGLGLRQIYYSMNVEVTDKGDVPEGYKVSRKEKRNFPLILESPSPNQTSLYFCASSSPPSEKLFFGSGTQLSVL.

This chain joins TRBV27 and TRBJ1-5; D is ambiguous. V shed 3 bases and J shed 0 bases, with 9 bases lying between them. Germline V gene lookup returns CDR1 MNHEY and CDR2 SMNVEV (reference sequence). The CDR3 runs 15 residues. The CDR3 loop is CASSLRGYSNQPQHF. The CDR3 nucleotides are TGTGCCAGCAGTTTGCGCGGGTATAGCAATCAGCCCCAGCATTTT.

The table lists this clone with a count of one. The V gene is TRBV7-9, the J gene TRBJ2-1, with 11 bases identical to TRBD2. V trimming: 5 bases; J trimming: 5 bases; junction bases outside the gene matches: 5. The CDR3 runs to 15 residues. Germline V lookup: CDR1 SEHNR, CDR2 FQNEAQ (reference sequence). Here the CDR3 reads CASSPRLAGNNEQFF. CDR3 in DNA: TGTGCCAGCAGCCCGAGACTAGCGGGGAACAATGAGCAGTTCTTC.